The 14 T cell receptor beta chains below all came from one sample that was sequenced in a study of T-cell memory formation after mild COVID-19. TCRdb re-analysed the 5' RACE reads in MiXCR, keeping a single row per CDR3 protein. This table has roughly 43,000 distinct CDR3 sequences, 8.5% to 10% appearing once. The sample taken for sequencing was PBMCs or a T cell subset sorted from them (not recorded which). These receptors originate from an adult woman who had mild COVID-19 (a few samples of this study predate the infection). Cell type and time point are not known.

V and J are TRBV20-1 and TRBJ1-4; unclear D gene. V was trimmed by 6 bases and J by 8 bases, leaving 16 bases between them. The CDR3 totals 13 residues. The germline V gene encodes CDR1 DFQATT and CDR2 SNEGSKA (reference sequence). Here the CDR3 DNA reads TGCAGTGCCCAGGACGGGCTAGGGGAAAAACTGTTTTTT. The encoded protein is CSAQDGLGEKLFF.

This clonotype was detected many times. The genes are TRBV7-2 and TRBJ2-3; 7 nucleotides line up with TRBD2. The junction had 10 bases not matched to a gene; V was cut back by 5 bases and J by 2 bases. CDR3 length: 16 residues. Germline V gene sequence: CDR1 SGHTA, CDR2 FQGNSA. The DNA of the CDR3 is TGTGCCAGCAGCCGATCTAGCGGAACCTACACAGATACGCAGTATTTT. Residues: CASSRSSGTYTDTQYF.

Sample share makes this clonotype medium-sized. The rearrangement uses TRBV6-5 and TRBJ2-3, with unresolved D. Germline values: CDR1 MNHEY, CDR2 SVGAGI. The V and J ends lost 6 bases and 6 bases respectively, with 13 bases between them. CDR3 length: 13 residues. CDR3 region: CASRDLVADTQYF. The CDR3 DNA is TGTGCCAGCAGGGATCTGGTTGCGGATACGCAGTATTTT.

V and J are TRBV12-3 or TRBV12-4 and TRBJ1-3; D gene uncertain. V dropped 6 bases and J dropped 0 bases, with 9 bases sitting between them. The CDR3 runs 14 residues. The CDR3 loop reads CASRETRSGNTIYF. In DNA, the CDR3 is TGTGCCAGCAGGGAGACACGCTCTGGAAACACCATATATTTT.

Many counts were recorded for this clonotype. The DNA for the CDR3 is TGTGCCAGCAGCCCGGACAGGGCCACAGATACGCAGTATTTT. Its translation: CASSPDRATDTQYF. The V and J genes are TRBV4-2 and TRBJ2-3; 8 positions agree with TRBD1. V was clipped by 4 bases and J by 2 bases; unmatched bases: 2. Germline CDR1 reads LGHNA; CDR2 reads YNFKEQ. This CDR3 is 14 amino acids long.

This clonotype has ten or more counts. V gene TRBV5-1 combines with J gene TRBJ2-4, with D perhaps being TRBD1 or TRBD2 (6 bases each). This CDR3 has 17 amino acids. V gave up 4 bases and J gave up 0 bases, with 17 bases separating them. Per the germline V gene, CDR1 is SGHRS and CDR2 is YFSETQ. The CDR3 loop reads CASSPGQGGLAKNIQYF. The DNA for the CDR3 is TGCGCCAGCAGCCCGGGACAAGGGGGACTAGCCAAAAACATTCAGTACTTC.

This clonotype has just a few counts. V is TRBV15 and J is TRBJ2-2; 14 nucleotides line up with TRBD2. The germline CDR1 and CDR2 sequences are LNHNV and YYDKDF (reference sequence). This CDR3 has 16 amino acids. V dropped 1 base and J dropped 7; count of bases not matched to a gene: 2. The CDR3 sequence is CATSRVGLAGGGELFF. Written as DNA, the CDR3 is TGTGCCACCAGCAGAGTTGGACTAGCGGGAGGCGGGGAGCTGTTTTTT. Using reference TRBV15 and TRBJ2-2 for the parts outside the CDR3, the full variable domain is DAMVIQNPRYQVTQFGKPVTLSCSQTLNHNVMYWYQQKSSQAPKLLFHYYDKDFNNEADTPDNFQSRRPNTSFCFLDIRSPGLGDTAMYLCATSRVGLAGGGELFFGEGSRLTVL.

This clonotype was detected many times. V and J are TRBV9 and TRBJ2-3, with D maybe TRBD1 (5 bases). CDR1 is SGDLS and CDR2 is YYNGEE in the germline V gene. Trimming removed 1 base at V and 2 bases at J, with 11 bases between. CDR3 length equals 15 residues. CDR3 residues: CASSVWGRPTDTQYF. Written as DNA, the CDR3 is TGTGCCAGCAGCGTATGGGGCAGGCCCACAGATACGCAGTATTTT. Full variable domain (missing parts from reference TRBV9 and TRBJ2-3): DSGVTQTPKHLITATGQRVTLRCSPRSGDLSVYWYQQSLDQGLQFLIQYYNGEERAKGNILERFSAQQFPDLHSELNLSSLELGDSALYFCASSVWGRPTDTQYFGPGTRLTVL.

This clonotype appeared many times. The chain links TRBV24-1 to TRBJ2-3, with 8 positions matching TRBD2. This CDR3 spans 18 amino acids. J was trimmed by 2 bases and V by 4 bases; bases with no gene match: 13. Germline values: CDR1 KGHDR, CDR2 SFDVKD. The CDR3 is CATSDPERGPAFTDTQYF. The DNA of the CDR3 is TGTGCCACCAGTGACCCCGAGCGGGGGCCCGCCTTCACAGATACGCAGTATTTT.

This clonotype was seen only a few times. For the CDR3, the DNA is TGTGCCAGCCCTTCGGATACGCAGTATTTT. Protein sequence: CASPSDTQYF. The chain couples TRBV19 to TRBJ2-3; the D is unclear. CDR3 size: 10 residues. V lost 9 bases and J 6 bases, leaving 7 bases between the germline ends. CDR1 LNHDA and CDR2 SQIVND come from the germline V gene (reference sequence).

The V gene is TRBV24-1, the J gene TRBJ2-3; 8 bases map to TRBD1. This CDR3 has 16 residues. The V gene end was trimmed by 4 bases and the J gene end by 0 bases; junction bases not matched to a gene: 5. In germline, CDR1 is KGHDR, CDR2 SFDVKD. This chain's CDR3 is CATSENRGTSTDTQYF. CDR3 DNA sequence: TGTGCCACCAGTGAGAACAGGGGGACTAGCACAGATACGCAGTATTTT.

This clonotype has a count of ten or more. The rearrangement uses TRBV7-9 and TRBJ1-2; D is uncertain. The CDR3 totals 13 residues. V was trimmed by 4 bases and J by 2 bases, leaving 8 bases between them. Germline values: CDR1 SEHNR, CDR2 FQNEAQ (reference sequence). The chain's CDR3 is CASSSGRNYGYTF. CDR3 nucleotide sequence: TGTGCCAGCAGCTCCGGGAGGAACTATGGCTACACCTTC.

V gene TRBV6-6 combines with J gene TRBJ2-7; a possible D gene is TRBD1 (6 bases). Per the germline V gene, CDR1 is MNHNY and CDR2 is SVGAGI (reference sequence). The CDR3 has 14 residues. Trimming removed 4 bases at V and 4 bases at J, with 14 bases between. CDR3 DNA sequence: TGTGCCAGCAGTTTCTTCCGGGACACTTACGAGCAGTACTTC. This codes for CASSFFRDTYEQYF.

In this sample, this clonotype turned up a few times. V is TRBV6-5 and J is TRBJ2-1; TRBD2 is a possible D gene (6 bases). Deletions cut 9 bases from V and 7 bases from J, with 22 bases between. In germline, CDR1 is MNHEY, CDR2 SVGAGI. The CDR3 runs to 15 residues. The CDR3 spells CASYGRRGFRNEQFF. CDR3 DNA sequence: TGTGCCAGTTACGGCCGGCGGGGCTTTAGGAATGAGCAGTTCTTC.